This T cell receptor beta chain was profiled in a study of T cells in women clearing cervical HPV infection. Study information: Cases: HPV16-related CIN3 or worse on histology, a couple of invasive cancers. No precancer developed; the control's incident HPV16 infection cleared within 12 months.

Comments on this clone: The missing CDR3 end, 3 residues past where the read stops, is filled in from the germline J gene.

Germline CDR1 and CDR2: SNHLY and FYNNEI. V was trimmed by 6 bases and J by 8 bases, leaving 14 bases between them. The CDR3 length is 14 residues. All donors had a single incident cervical HPV16 infection, not prevalent. The table came from immunoSEQ multiplex PCR; TCRdb's copy has only in-frame clones and leaves some out. This sample contains over 25,000 clones. Material: blood buffy coat. The TCR sequence derives from a woman between 18 and 70 years old with a cervical HPV16 infection that either progressed to CIN3+ or cleared (not recorded which). The V gene is TRBV2, the J gene TRBJ1-6; D may be TRBD1 (5 bases). The sequenced part of the CDR3 DNA is TGTGCCAGCAGGGAGCCCAGGGTCGATTCACCC. Its protein product is CASREPRVDSP. The whole CDR3 region reads CASREPRVDSPLHF.